These T cell receptor beta chains were read from a single sample in a study of beta chain features in type 1 diabetes. Clones were read by immunoSEQ multiplex PCR, and TCRdb kept only the in-frame ones, dropping some. The table lists some 410,000 clones, roughly 14% of them singletons. Input material: naive CD4+ T cells from blood. The source of these receptors is a young man in good health. The CDR3 runs from the conserved cysteine through the conserved F or W. D genes are given only for firm matches. Clone size is stated in some rows and not others, as once, few, many or a class when expanded.

.	TRBV7-9	.	11	TRBJ2-1	CASSLLNEQFF	TGTGCCAGCAGCTTACTAAATGAGCAGTTCTTC
few	TRBV11-1	.	13	TRBJ2-5	CASSPRIAETQYF	TGTGCCAGCAGCCCCAGGATCGCGGAGACCCAGTACTTC
few	TRBV9	.	19	TRBJ2-1	CASSATPGGPSGASSEQFF	TGTGCCAGCAGCGCAACCCCAGGGGGCCCTAGCGGGGCGTCTAGTGAGCAGTTCTTC
.	TRBV11-2	TRBD2	15	TRBJ2-3	CASSSRTSGTDTQYF	TGTGCCAGCAGCTCGCGGACTAGCGGGACAGATACGCAGTATTTT
few	TRBV19	.	11	TRBJ2-1	CASSISNEQFF	TGTGCCAGTAGTATTTCGAATGAGCAGTTCTTC
.	TRBV21-1	.	17	TRBJ2-6	CACRRGTRFSGANVLTF	TGTGCCTGCAGAAGGGGGACAAGATTCTCTGGGGCCAACGTCCTGACTTTC
.	TRBV4-3	.	14	TRBJ2-3	CASSPQGGTDTQYF	TGCGCCAGCAGTCCGCAAGGTGGCACAGATACGCAGTATTTT
.	TRBV9	.	16	TRBJ2-1	CASSLSGTAAGNEQFF	TGTGCCAGCAGCCTAAGCGGTACCGCCGCGGGGAATGAGCAGTTCTTC
.	TRBV21-1	.	18	TRBJ2-6	CASSIRGYRPTGANVLTF	TGTGCCAGCAGCATCCGGGGGTACAGACCTACCGGGGCCAACGTCCTGACTTTC
.	TRBV7-6	.	18	TRBJ2-5	CASSLEGPAGWYQETQYF	TGTGCCAGCAGCTTAGAGGGCCCGGCAGGGTGGTACCAAGAGACCCAGTACTTC
.	TRBV15	.	17	TRBJ1-6	CATSRVTGSSYNSPLHF	TGTGCCACCAGCAGAGTAACCGGGAGCTCCTATAATTCACCCCTCCACTTT
.	TRBV7-2	.	13	TRBJ1-2	CASSSGQNYGYTF	TGTGCCAGCAGCTCCGGACAAAACTATGGCTACACCTTC
few	TRBV28	TRBD1	14	TRBJ1-2	CASSPPDRGYGYTF	TGTGCCAGCAGTCCCCCGGACAGGGGCTATGGCTACACCTTC
few	TRBV25-1	TRBD1	16	TRBJ2-3	CASSEWGQGQSDTQYF	TGTGCCAGCAGTGAATGGGGACAGGGTCAAAGTGATACGCAGTATTTT
few	TRBV28	TRBD2	17	TRBJ2-3	CASSLPRLAGSTDTQYF	TGTGCCAGCAGTTTACCCCGACTAGCGGGAAGCACAGATACGCAGTATTTT
few	TRBV11-2	.	13	TRBJ2-3	CASSLDHTDTQYF	TGTGCCAGCAGCTTAGACCACACAGATACGCAGTATTTT
few	TRBV7-9	TRBD2	15	TRBJ2-5	CASSLLAGGQETQYF	TGTGCCAGCAGCTTACTAGCGGGGGGCCAAGAGACCCAGTACTTC
.	TRBV29-1	.	12	TRBJ2-7	CSIALRDYEQYF	TGCAGCATCGCCCTCAGGGACTACGAGCAGTACTTC
.	TRBV2	TRBD2	15	TRBJ2-1	CASSSVIAGVDEQFF	TGTGCCAGCAGTTCGGTAATAGCGGGAGTAGATGAGCAGTTCTTC
few	TRBV5-1	.	16	TRBJ2-5	CASSSGSGQIIETQYF	TGCGCCAGCAGCTCCGGGTCGGGACAAATAATAGAGACCCAGTACTTC
few	TRBV10-3	.	14	TRBJ1-2	CAISGRHQVPGYTF	TGTGCCATCAGTGGTCGACACCAGGTCCCCGGCTACACCTTC
few	TRBV4-2	TRBD1	19	TRBJ1-2	CASSPYRDRGLGVEHGYTF	TGTGCCAGCAGTCCCTACCGGGACAGGGGGCTCGGGGTTGAACATGGCTACACCTTC
.	TRBV6-1	.	14	TRBJ2-2	CASSPRPQTGELFF	TGTGCCAGCAGTCCGAGACCACAAACCGGGGAGCTGTTTTTT
.	TRBV5-1	.	13	TRBJ2-3	CASSQTPPDTQYF	TGCGCCAGCAGCCAAACACCGCCAGATACGCAGTATTTT
.	TRBV11-3	TRBD2	16	TRBJ2-1	CASSLRDVAGINEQFF	TGTGCCAGCAGCTTACGGGATGTAGCGGGAATCAATGAGCAGTTCTTC
few	TRBV30	TRBD1	14	TRBJ1-2	CAWSPRTGVSVYTF	TGTGCCTGGAGCCCCCGGACAGGGGTTTCTGTCTACACCTTC
few	TRBV7-2	.	13	TRBJ2-1	CASSPDPYNEQFF	TGTGCCAGCAGCCCCGATCCCTACAATGAGCAGTTCTTC
few	TRBV29-1	TRBD2	14	TRBJ2-5	CSVTGLAGGETQYF	TGCAGCGTTACGGGACTAGCTGGAGGAGAGACCCAGTACTTC
.	TRBV30	TRBD2	15	TRBJ2-3	CAWSVLGLAGNTQYF	TGTGCCTGGAGTGTTTTAGGACTAGCGGGAAATACGCAGTATTTT
.	TRBV29-1	TRBD1	12	TRBJ1-2	CSGGTGGYGYTF	TGCAGCGGCGGGACAGGGGGTTATGGCTACACCTTC
.	TRBV29-1	.	14	TRBJ1-1	CSVIGLLGNTEAFF	TGCAGCGTCATAGGGCTGTTAGGGAACACTGAAGCTTTCTTT
.	TRBV29-1	.	12	TRBJ2-5	CSVDGEGETQYF	TGCAGCGTTGATGGAGAGGGGGAGACCCAGTACTTC
few	TRBV2	.	13	TRBJ2-1	CASSENRPGGQFF	TGTGCCAGCAGTGAAAACCGGCCCGGGGGGCAGTTCTTC
.	TRBV7-2	.	15	TRBJ2-3	CASTIVGASTDTQYF	TGTGCCAGCACAATTGTAGGGGCTAGCACAGATACGCAGTATTTT
.	TRBV4-3	.	14	TRBJ1-2	CASSQDLGVDGYTF	TGCGCCAGCAGCCAAGATTTGGGGGTGGATGGCTACACCTTC
few	TRBV29-1	TRBD2	18	TRBJ2-2	CSVEARPGLAGVTGELFF	TGCAGCGTAGAAGCCCGACCGGGACTAGCGGGAGTAACCGGGGAGCTGTTTTTT
.	TRBV6-5	.	13	TRBJ2-7	CASSARVVYEQYF	TGTGCCAGCAGCGCCAGGGTAGTCTACGAGCAGTACTTC
few	TRBV25-1	.	12	TRBJ1-2	CASSERENGYTF	TGTGCCAGCAGTGAAAGGGAAAACGGCTACACCTTC
few	TRBV30	.	13	TRBJ2-5	CAWRQDSHQTQYF	TGTGCCTGGAGGCAAGACTCACACCAGACCCAGTACTTC
few	TRBV19	TRBD2	11	TRBJ2-3	CASRLADTQYF	TGTGCCAGTAGACTAGCGGATACGCAGTATTTT
few	TRBV7-2	.	13	TRBJ2-3	CASSSEGFNTQYF	TGTGCCAGCAGCTCCGAGGGTTTTAATACGCAGTATTTT
few	TRBV4-2	TRBD2	14	TRBJ2-1	CASSLSGSANEQFF	TGTGCCAGCAGCCTTAGCGGGAGTGCGAATGAGCAGTTCTTC
few	TRBV29-1	.	15	TRBJ2-7	CSVEDNRGYSYEQYF	TGCAGCGTTGAAGATAATCGAGGGTACTCCTACGAGCAGTACTTC
.	TRBV19	.	12	TRBJ1-2	CASSPRDYGYTF	TGTGCCAGTAGTCCGCGGGACTATGGCTACACCTTC
.	TRBV27	.	12	TRBJ1-1	CASSWVDTEAFF	TGTGCCAGCAGCTGGGTGGACACTGAAGCTTTCTTT
few	TRBV4-3	.	16	TRBJ2-1	CASSPRPSGGYNEQFF	TGCGCCAGCAGCCCCAGGCCCAGCGGAGGTTACAATGAGCAGTTCTTC
few	TRBV29-1	.	12	TRBJ1-1	CSVDRGSPGAFF	TGCAGCGTTGACCGAGGGTCCCCGGGAGCTTTCTTT
.	TRBV10-3	.	15	TRBJ2-5	CAISPRDASGETQYF	TGTGCCATCAGTCCTCGGGACGCCTCCGGAGAGACCCAGTACTTC
.	TRBV13	.	13	TRBJ2-3	CASSVYSTDTQYF	TGTGCCAGCAGCGTCTACAGCACAGATACGCAGTATTTT
.	TRBV5-1	TRBD1	13	TRBJ2-7	CASSLGQNNEQYF	TGCGCCAGCAGCCTGGGACAGAACAACGAGCAGTACTTC
few	TRBV7-6	.	13	TRBJ1-6	CASSSAVNSPLHF	TGTGCCAGCAGCTCAGCCGTGAATTCACCCCTCCACTTT
.	TRBV27	TRBD1	14	TRBJ1-5	CASSSPTKGTAEHF	TGTGCCAGCAGTTCTCCGACCAAGGGGACAGCCGAGCATTTT
.	TRBV6-1	.	14	TRBJ1-5	CASSELGNPQPQHF	TGTGCCAGCAGTGAACTGGGGAATCCGCAGCCCCAGCATTTT
few	TRBV18	.	17	TRBJ1-1	CASSPLMPGSGYTEAFF	TGTGCCAGCTCACCACTGATGCCCGGGTCCGGGTACACTGAAGCTTTCTTT
.	TRBV28	TRBD1	12	TRBJ2-4	CASQGQKNIQYF	TGTGCCAGCCAGGGACAGAAAAACATTCAGTACTTC
few	TRBV7-2	.	16	TRBJ2-5	CASSPAERRTSETQYF	TGTGCCAGCAGCCCGGCGGAGCGCCGCACGTCAGAGACCCAGTACTTC
few	TRBV10-3	.	14	TRBJ1-5	CAISASTRNQPQHF	TGTGCCATCAGTGCCTCGACTCGGAATCAGCCCCAGCATTTT